This is a list of T cell receptor beta chains from one sample in a study of cytomegalovirus exposure and HLA in healthy donors. Sequencing was performed with immunoSEQ multiplex PCR; in TCRdb, only in-frame clones are kept and a portion is missing. The table lists approximately 150,000 clones, about 80% of them singletons, with approximately 2.5% in the top ten. Sequences were obtained from PBMCs. The receptor source for this set is a young woman in good health and CMV-seropositive. CDR3s include the opening cysteine and the closing phenylalanine or tryptophan. A D gene is named only where the DNA matches it firmly. Rows may omit the clone size; those that give it use once, few, many or a size class.

j_call	d_call	v_call	clone_size	cdr3_nt	cdr3_aa
TRBJ2-5	TRBD1	TRBV6-5	once	TGTGCCAGCAGTTACGACAGGGTTGAGACCCAGTACTTC	CASSYDRVETQYF
TRBJ2-5	NA	TRBV18	NA	TGTGCCAGCTCACCAATAGAGAGAGAGACCCAGTACTTC	CASSPIERETQYF
TRBJ2-1	TRBD1	TRBV2	NA	TGTGCCAGCAATGGGTTAGAGGGGGCCAATGAGCAGTTCTTC	CASNGLEGANEQFF
TRBJ2-3	NA	TRBV9	NA	TGTGCCAGCAGCGTAGAAGGGCGGGCATACACAGATACGCAGTATTTT	CASSVEGRAYTDTQYF
TRBJ1-1	NA	TRBV5-1	NA	TGCGCCAGCAGCTCGTCCCCCGACAGGATGAACACTGAAGCTTTCTTT	CASSSSPDRMNTEAFF
TRBJ1-3	NA	TRBV6-1	NA	TGTGCCAGCAGTGAAGCAGGCAGGCACACCATATATTTT	CASSEAGRHTIYF
TRBJ1-1	NA	TRBV6-5	NA	TGTGCCAGCAGTACCCTTCCGTCGGGGAACACTGAAGCTTTCTTT	CASSTLPSGNTEAFF
TRBJ1-4	NA	TRBV6-5	NA	TGTGCCAGCAGTTCACGAAGCCCCGGGGTCGAAAAACTGTTTTTT	CASSSRSPGVEKLFF
TRBJ2-5	NA	TRBV27	NA	TGTGCCAGCAGCCCAATAGGGGGATGGCAAGAGACCCAGTACTTC	CASSPIGGWQETQYF
TRBJ1-3	TRBD1	TRBV5-1	NA	TGCGCCAGCAGCCTGGGACAGGGACCCGCTGGAAACACCATATATTTT	CASSLGQGPAGNTIYF
TRBJ1-2	NA	TRBV2	NA	TGTGCCAGCAGTGAATCGGGGAAGTTTGGAAGAGGCTACACCTTC	CASSESGKFGRGYTF
TRBJ1-6	TRBD1	TRBV6-1	once	TGTGCCAGCACTGACCGGACAGGGACTTCACCCCTCCACTTT	CASTDRTGTSPLHF
TRBJ1-1	TRBD1	TRBV11-3	NA	TGTGCCAGCAGCTTAGATTCAGGGGGCACTGAAGCTTTCTTT	CASSLDSGGTEAFF
TRBJ1-5	TRBD1	TRBV5-1	NA	TGCGCCAGCAGCTGGGGACAGGGTAGCAATCAGCCCCAGCATTTT	CASSWGQGSNQPQHF
TRBJ2-5	NA	TRBV23-1	NA	TGCGCCAGCAGACTAGGCGATCTAGCAGCGGAGACCCAGTACTTC	CASRLGDLAAETQYF
TRBJ2-7	NA	TRBV6-1	few	TGTGCCAGCAGTGAAGAAGGGGGGGGCTCCTACGAGCAGTACTTC	CASSEEGGGSYEQYF
TRBJ2-7	TRBD2	TRBV28	few	TGTGCCAGCACCCAAGCGGGGACCTCCTACGAGCAGTACTTC	CASTQAGTSYEQYF
TRBJ1-2	NA	TRBV7-2	few	TGTGCCAGCCTGGTGACGGGGTCTAGAGGCTACACCTTC	CASLVTGSRGYTF
TRBJ2-2	NA	TRBV21-1	NA	TGTGCCAGCAGCAAAGACAGGGCCATCGGGGAGCTGTTTTTT	CASSKDRAIGELFF
TRBJ2-2	TRBD1	TRBV4-3	NA	TGCGCCAGCAGCCAAGATGGGGGACAGGGGACCGGGGAGCTGTTTTTT	CASSQDGGQGTGELFF
TRBJ1-1	TRBD1	TRBV6-5	NA	TGTGCCAGCACTAGGACAGGGACAAACACTGAAGCTTTCTTT	CASTRTGTNTEAFF
TRBJ2-1	TRBD1	TRBV4-3	few	TGCGCCAGCAGCCAAGCTACAGGGGACTACAATGAGCAGTTCTTC	CASSQATGDYNEQFF
TRBJ1-2	NA	TRBV5-4	NA	TGTGCCAGCAGCTTGGAGGTGGGGCTCAACTATGGCTACACCTTC	CASSLEVGLNYGYTF
TRBJ2-5	TRBD2	TRBV18	NA	TGTGCCAGCTCACCGACCCGCCAGCGGGGGGAAGAGACCCAGTACTTC	CASSPTRQRGEETQYF
TRBJ1-1	NA	TRBV28	few	TGTGCCGGGGCTTGGCGGATGAACACTGAAGCTTTCTTT	CAGAWRMNTEAFF
TRBJ1-5	NA	TRBV7-6	NA	TGTGCCAGCAGCCCCCTGGGGGGGAATCAGCCCCAGCATTTT	CASSPLGGNQPQHF
TRBJ2-1	NA	TRBV7-9	NA	TGTGCCAGCAGCTTAAGGGCCCTTAAGGACGACAGCTCCTACAATGAGCAGTTCTTC	CASSLRALKDDSSYNEQFF
TRBJ2-5	TRBD2	TRBV18	NA	TGTGCCAGCTCCCCGGGGGGACGGACCCAGTACTTC	CASSPGGRTQYF
TRBJ2-2	NA	TRBV5-1	NA	TGCGCCAGCACCCTCTACCCTAGTGCGCGAAACGGCGGGGAGCTGTTTTTT	CASTLYPSARNGGELFF
TRBJ1-2	TRBD1	TRBV5-6	NA	TGTGCCAGCAGCCCCATCGACAGGGACCATGGCTACACCTTC	CASSPIDRDHGYTF
TRBJ2-7	NA	TRBV11-3	NA	TGTGCCAGCAGCTTCAGGGGCGGAACCTACGAGCAGTACTTC	CASSFRGGTYEQYF
TRBJ1-4	NA	TRBV9	NA	TGTGCCAGCAGCGGGGGCAGGGCGACAGAAAAACTGTTTTTT	CASSGGRATEKLFF